This TCR beta chain was documented in a study of spatial heterogeneity in lung cancer. On the study more broadly: Sequences of the beta chain were consistently detected in greater numbers than alpha-chain sequences. Study-wide results and limits: Blood carried ubiquitous expanded tumor TCRs more at resection than follow-up.

Using its own MiXCR run on the 5' RACE reads, TCRdb lists one record per CDR3 protein. The table shows about 18,000 distinct CDR3 sequences, with around 9.6% occurring only once. The CDR3 totals 16 residues. Germline assignment: CDR1 LGHNA and CDR2 YNFKEQ. With regard to this clonotype: The target antigen is unknown. A much more abundant neighbour one base away suggests this may be a read error.

As for time point: blood at routine non-recurrence follow-up after resection. The chain has TRBV4-2 and TRBJ2-1, with 10 bases identical to TRBD2. The sequencing here drew on PBMCs, taken at follow-up. The clonotype comes from a male donor with early-stage non-small cell lung cancer. CDR3 in amino acids: CVSSKYTSGVYNEQFF. The CDR3 DNA is TGTGTCAGCAGCAAGTACACTAGCGGGGTTTACAATGAGCAGTTCTTC.